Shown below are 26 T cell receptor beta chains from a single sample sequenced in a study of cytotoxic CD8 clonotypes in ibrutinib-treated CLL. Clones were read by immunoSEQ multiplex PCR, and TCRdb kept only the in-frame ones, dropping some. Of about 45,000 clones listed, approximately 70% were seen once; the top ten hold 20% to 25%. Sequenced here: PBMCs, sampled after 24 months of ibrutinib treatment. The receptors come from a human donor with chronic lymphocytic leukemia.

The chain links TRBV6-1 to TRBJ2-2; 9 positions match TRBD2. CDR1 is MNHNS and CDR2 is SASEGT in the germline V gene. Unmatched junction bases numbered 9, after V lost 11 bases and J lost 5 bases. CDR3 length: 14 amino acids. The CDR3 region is CAAQRLAGTGELFF. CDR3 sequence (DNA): TGTGCCGCCCAGCGGCTAGCGGGGACCGGGGAGCTGTTTTTT.

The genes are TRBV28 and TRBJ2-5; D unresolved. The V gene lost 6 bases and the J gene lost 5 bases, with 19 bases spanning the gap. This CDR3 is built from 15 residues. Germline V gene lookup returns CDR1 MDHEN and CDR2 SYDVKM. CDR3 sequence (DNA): TGTGCCAGCAGCTTAACACCTACGTGGCGGGAGACCCAGTACTTC. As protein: CASSLTPTWRETQYF.

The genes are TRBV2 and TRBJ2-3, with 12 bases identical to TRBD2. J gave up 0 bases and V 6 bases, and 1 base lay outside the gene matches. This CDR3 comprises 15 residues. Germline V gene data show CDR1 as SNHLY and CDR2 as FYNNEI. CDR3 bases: TGTGCCAGCAGGGGGACTAGCGGGAGCACAGATACGCAGTATTTT. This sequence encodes CASRGTSGSTDTQYF.

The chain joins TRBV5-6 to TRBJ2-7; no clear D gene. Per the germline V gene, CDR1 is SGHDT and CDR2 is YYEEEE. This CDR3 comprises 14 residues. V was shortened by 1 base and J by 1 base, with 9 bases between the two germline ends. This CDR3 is CASSLIRVSYEQYF. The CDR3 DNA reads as TGTGCCAGCAGCTTGATCCGGGTATCCTACGAGCAGTACTTC.

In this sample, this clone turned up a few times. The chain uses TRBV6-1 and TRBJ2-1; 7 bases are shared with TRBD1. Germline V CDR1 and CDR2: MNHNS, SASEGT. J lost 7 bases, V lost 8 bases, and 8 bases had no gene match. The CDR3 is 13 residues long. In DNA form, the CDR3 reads TGTGCCAGCCGGAAGGGGGCTAGAAATGAGCAGTTCTTC. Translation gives CASRKGARNEQFF.

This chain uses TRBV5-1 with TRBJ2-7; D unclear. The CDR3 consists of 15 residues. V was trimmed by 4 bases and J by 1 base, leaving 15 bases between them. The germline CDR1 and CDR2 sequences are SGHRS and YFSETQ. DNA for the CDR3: TGCGCCAGCAGCGCGGACCGCATGGGGTCCTACGAGCAGTACTTC. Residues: CASSADRMGSYEQYF.

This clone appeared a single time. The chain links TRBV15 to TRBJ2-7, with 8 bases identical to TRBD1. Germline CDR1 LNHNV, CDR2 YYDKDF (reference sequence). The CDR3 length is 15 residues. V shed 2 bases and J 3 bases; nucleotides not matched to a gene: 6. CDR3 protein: CATSRPGQDFYEQYF. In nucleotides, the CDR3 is TGTGCCACCAGCAGACCGGGACAGGATTTCTACGAGCAGTACTTC.

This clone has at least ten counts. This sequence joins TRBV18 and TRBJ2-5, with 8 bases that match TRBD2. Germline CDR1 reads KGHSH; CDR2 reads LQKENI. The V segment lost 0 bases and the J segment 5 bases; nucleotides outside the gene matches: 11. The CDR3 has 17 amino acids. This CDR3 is CASSPPRRAGAMETQYF. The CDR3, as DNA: TGTGCCAGCTCACCACCGAGGAGAGCGGGGGCGATGGAGACCCAGTACTTC.

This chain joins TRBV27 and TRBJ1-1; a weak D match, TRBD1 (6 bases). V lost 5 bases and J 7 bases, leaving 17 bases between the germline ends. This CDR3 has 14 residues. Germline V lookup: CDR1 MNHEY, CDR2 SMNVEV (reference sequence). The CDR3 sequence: CASSRYRQAVEAFF. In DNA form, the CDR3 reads TGTGCCAGCAGTCGGTACCGACAGGCCGTTGAAGCTTTCTTT.

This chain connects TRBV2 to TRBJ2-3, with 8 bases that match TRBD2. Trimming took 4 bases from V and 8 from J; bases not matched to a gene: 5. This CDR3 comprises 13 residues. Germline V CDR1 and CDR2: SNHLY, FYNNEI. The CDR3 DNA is TGTGCCAGCAGTGCAACCGGGGGGGGTACGCAGTATTTT. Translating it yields CASSATGGGTQYF.

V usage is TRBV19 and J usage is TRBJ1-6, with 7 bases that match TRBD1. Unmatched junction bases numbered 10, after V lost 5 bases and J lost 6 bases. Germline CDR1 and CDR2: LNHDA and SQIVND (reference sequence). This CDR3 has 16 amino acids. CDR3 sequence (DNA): TGTGCCAGTAGTCCAGTGACAGGGTCTGTTAATTCACCCCTCCACTTT. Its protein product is CASSPVTGSVNSPLHF.

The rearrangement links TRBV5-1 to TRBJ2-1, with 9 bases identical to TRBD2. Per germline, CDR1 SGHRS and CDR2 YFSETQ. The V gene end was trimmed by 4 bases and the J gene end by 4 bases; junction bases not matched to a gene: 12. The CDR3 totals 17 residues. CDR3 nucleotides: TGCGCCAGCAGCGGGATAGCGGGGGACGCGGTTTACAATGAGCAGTTCTTC. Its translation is CASSGIAGDAVYNEQFF.

The CDR3 loop is CASSPHPGALRDTQYF. In DNA form, the CDR3 reads TGTGCCAGCAGCCCCCATCCGGGGGCGCTAAGGGATACGCAGTATTTT. The chain joins TRBV7-3 to TRBJ2-3, with D perhaps matching TRBD1 or TRBD2 (6 bases each). Trimming removed 5 bases at V and 6 bases at J, with 21 bases between. Germline-derived CDR1 and CDR2 are SGHTA and FQGTGA. CDR3 length: 16 residues.

The CDR3 DNA reads TGTGCCAGCAGTCTTCTTGCAGCTACAGATACGCAGTATTTT. It yields the protein CASSLLAATDTQYF. The chain recombines TRBV27 with TRBJ2-3; D gene ambiguous. The ends were cut back, 5 bases at V and 3 bases at J, with 12 bases in the middle. CDR3 size: 14 residues. Germline V gene lookup returns CDR1 MNHEY and CDR2 SMNVEV (reference sequence).

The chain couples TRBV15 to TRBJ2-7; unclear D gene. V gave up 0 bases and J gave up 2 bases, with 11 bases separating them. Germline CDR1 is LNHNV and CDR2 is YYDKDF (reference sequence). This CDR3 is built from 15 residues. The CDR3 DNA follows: TGTGCCACCAGCAGAGATCCGGACCGCGCCTACGAGCAGTACTTC. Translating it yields CATSRDPDRAYEQYF. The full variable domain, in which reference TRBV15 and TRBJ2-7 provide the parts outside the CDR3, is DAMVIQNPRYQVTQFGKPVTLSCSQTLNHNVMYWYQQKSSQAPKLLFHYYDKDFNNEADTPDNFQSRRPNTSFCFLDIRSPGLGDTAMYLCATSRDPDRAYEQYFGPGTRLTVT.

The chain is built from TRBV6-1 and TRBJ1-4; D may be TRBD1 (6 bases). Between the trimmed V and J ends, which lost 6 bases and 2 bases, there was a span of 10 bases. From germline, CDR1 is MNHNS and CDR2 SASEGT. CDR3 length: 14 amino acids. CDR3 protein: CASRRTDTNEKLFF. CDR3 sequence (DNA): TGTGCCAGCAGGCGGACAGACACTAATGAAAAACTGTTTTTT.

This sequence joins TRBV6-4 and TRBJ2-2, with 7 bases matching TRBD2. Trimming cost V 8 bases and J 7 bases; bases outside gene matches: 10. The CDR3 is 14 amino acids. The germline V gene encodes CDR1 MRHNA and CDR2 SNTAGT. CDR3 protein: CASQREGSIGELFF. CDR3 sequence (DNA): TGTGCCAGCCAGCGGGAAGGATCCATCGGGGAGCTGTTTTTT.

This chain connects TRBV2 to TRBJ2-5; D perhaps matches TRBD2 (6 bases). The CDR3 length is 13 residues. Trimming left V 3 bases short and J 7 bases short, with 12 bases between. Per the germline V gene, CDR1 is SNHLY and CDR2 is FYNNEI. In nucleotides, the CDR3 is TGTGCCAGCAGTGAGGACTACCGAGCGACCCAGTACTTC. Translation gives CASSEDYRATQYF. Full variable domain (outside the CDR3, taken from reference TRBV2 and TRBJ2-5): EPEVTQTPSHQVTQMGQEVILRCVPISNHLYFYWYRQILGQKVEFLVSFYNNEISEKSEIFDDQFSVERPDGSNFTLKIRSTKLEDSAMYFCASSEDYRATQYFGPGTRLLVL.

CDR3 loop: CASGLSNTEAFF. In nucleotides, the CDR3 is TGTGCCAGCGGCCTCTCGAACACTGAAGCTTTCTTT. This chain links TRBV7-9 with TRBJ1-1; no clear D gene. CDR1 and CDR2 (germline): SEHNR, FQNEAQ (reference sequence). V was clipped by 8 bases and J by 1 base, with 8 bases between them. The CDR3 runs to 12 residues.

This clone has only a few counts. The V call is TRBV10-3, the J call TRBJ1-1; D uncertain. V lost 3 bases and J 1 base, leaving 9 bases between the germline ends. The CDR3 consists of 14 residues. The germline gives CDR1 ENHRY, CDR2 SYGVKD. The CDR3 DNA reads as TGTGCCATCAGTGAAGGCGTCTCGAACACTGAAGCTTTCTTT. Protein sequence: CAISEGVSNTEAFF.

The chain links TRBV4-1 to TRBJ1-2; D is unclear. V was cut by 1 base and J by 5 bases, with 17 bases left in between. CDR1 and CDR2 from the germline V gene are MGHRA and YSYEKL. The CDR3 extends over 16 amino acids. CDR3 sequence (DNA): TGCGCCAGCAGCCAAGGTCAGACGGATTCCTTATATGGCTACACCTTC. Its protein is CASSQGQTDSLYGYTF.

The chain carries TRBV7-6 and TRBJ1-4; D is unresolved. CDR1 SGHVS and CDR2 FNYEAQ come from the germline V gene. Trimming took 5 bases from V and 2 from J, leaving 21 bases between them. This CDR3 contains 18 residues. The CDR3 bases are TGTGCCAGCAGCCCTGACTGGGCACAGCAGACGACTAATGAAAAACTGTTTTTT. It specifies CASSPDWAQQTTNEKLFF. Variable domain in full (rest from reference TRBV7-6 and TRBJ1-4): GAGVSQSPRYKVTKRGQDVALRCDPISGHVSLYWYRQALGQGPEFLTYFNYEAQQDKSGLPNDRFSAERPEGSISTLTIQRTEQRDSAMYRCASSPDWAQQTTNEKLFFGSGTQLSVL.

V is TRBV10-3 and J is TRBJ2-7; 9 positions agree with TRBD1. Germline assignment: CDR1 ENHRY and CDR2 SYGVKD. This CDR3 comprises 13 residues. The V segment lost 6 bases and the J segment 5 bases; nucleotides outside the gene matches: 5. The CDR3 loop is CAIRPGQGHEQYF. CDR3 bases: TGTGCCATCAGGCCGGGACAGGGCCACGAGCAGTACTTC.

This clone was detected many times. Here the CDR3 DNA reads TGTGCCAGCAGTTTTCTCCCCTCTCATTATCAGCCCCAGCATTTT. It translates to CASSFLPSHYQPQHF. This chain connects TRBV28 to TRBJ1-5; D is ambiguous. Germline V lookup: CDR1 MDHEN, CDR2 SYDVKM. Between the trimmed V and J ends, which lost 3 bases and 5 bases, there was a span of 14 bases. The CDR3 extends over 15 amino acids.

The CDR3 DNA follows: TGCGCCAGCAGTTCAAATCTAGCGGGAGGGCAAGAGACCCAGTACTTC. Protein: CASSSNLAGGQETQYF. The chain joins TRBV5-1 to TRBJ2-5; the match to TRBD2 covers 12 bases. Trimming at V came to 5 bases and at J to 2 bases, leaving 7 bases not matched to a gene. From germline, CDR1 is SGHRS and CDR2 YFSETQ. This CDR3 comprises 16 residues. The full variable domain, its missing parts supplied by reference TRBV5-1 and TRBJ2-5, is KAGVTQTPRYLIKTRGQQVTLSCSPISGHRSVSWYQQTPGQGLQFLFEYFSETQRNKGNFPGRFSGRQFSNSRSEMNVSTLELGDSALYLCASSSNLAGGQETQYFGPGTRLLVL.

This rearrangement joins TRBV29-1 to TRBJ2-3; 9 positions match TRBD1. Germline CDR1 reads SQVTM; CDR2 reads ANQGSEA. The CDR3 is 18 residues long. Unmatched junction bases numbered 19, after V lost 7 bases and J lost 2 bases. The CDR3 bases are TGCAGCGGTGTTTTGAGAACAGGGGGCGTTTGGGTCACAGATACGCAGTATTTT. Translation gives CSGVLRTGGVWVTDTQYF.